The rows below give T cell receptor beta chains drawn from one sample of a study of blood T cell repertoires in COVID-19. Assay: immunoSEQ multiplex PCR; the TCRdb copy retains only in-frame clones and omits some. The data show under 250,000 clones, about 88% seen once. Material for sequencing was peripheral blood. The receptors were sampled from a man aged 50 or older with COVID-19, enrolled during active disease. Both conserved end residues are part of each CDR3. A D gene is named only where the DNA matches it firmly. Clone size is stated in some rows and not others, as once, few, many or a class when expanded.

V gene: TRBV29-1
J gene: TRBJ2-5
clone size: -
D gene: -
CDR3 protein: CSAGRGQKETQYF
CDR3 DNA: TGCAGCGCCGGGCGCGGACAGAAAGAGACCCAGTACTTC

V gene: TRBV2
J gene: TRBJ2-7
clone size: -
D gene: -
CDR3 protein: CASSDRAYEQYF
CDR3 DNA: TGTGCCAGCAGTGACAGGGCCTACGAGCAGTACTTC

V gene: TRBV7-8
J gene: TRBJ2-7
clone size: -
D gene: -
CDR3 protein: CASSFSGLSSYEQYF
CDR3 DNA: TGTGCCAGCAGCTTCTCGGGATTGAGCTCCTACGAGCAGTACTTC

V gene: TRBV10-3
J gene: TRBJ2-2
clone size: -
D gene: TRBD2
CDR3 protein: CAISGLGGELFF
CDR3 DNA: TGTGCCATCAGCGGACTAGGCGGGGAGCTGTTTTTT

V gene: TRBV12-3/TRBV12-4
J gene: TRBJ2-5
clone size: -
D gene: TRBD1
CDR3 protein: CASSLGQGETQYF
CDR3 DNA: TGTGCCAGCAGTTTAGGACAGGGCGAGACCCAGTACTTC

V gene: TRBV4-3
J gene: TRBJ2-1
clone size: -
D gene: TRBD2
CDR3 protein: CASSQGLAGSHNEQFF
CDR3 DNA: TGCGCCAGCAGCCAAGGGCTAGCGGGGAGCCACAATGAGCAGTTCTTC

V gene: TRBV5-5
J gene: TRBJ2-5
clone size: -
D gene: -
CDR3 protein: CASSVQGTEETQYF
CDR3 DNA: TGTGCCAGCAGCGTTCAGGGGACGGAAGAGACCCAGTACTTC

V gene: TRBV6-2/TRBV6-3
J gene: TRBJ2-3
clone size: -
D gene: -
CDR3 protein: CASSYTSIVTQYF
CDR3 DNA: TGTGCCAGCAGTTACACCTCTATCGTTACGCAGTATTTT

V gene: TRBV7-9
J gene: TRBJ1-1
clone size: once
D gene: -
CDR3 protein: CASSSGSTEAFF
CDR3 DNA: TGTGCCAGCAGCTCGGGGAGCACTGAAGCTTTCTTT

V gene: TRBV5-8
J gene: TRBJ2-1
clone size: -
D gene: -
CDR3 protein: CASSLMTPLGGGQFF
CDR3 DNA: TGTGCCAGCAGCTTGATGACCCCATTGGGGGGAGGACAGTTCTTC

V gene: TRBV5-6
J gene: TRBJ2-3
clone size: -
D gene: TRBD1
CDR3 protein: CASSLWTGGADTQYF
CDR3 DNA: TGTGCCAGCAGCTTGTGGACAGGGGGCGCAGATACGCAGTATTTT

V gene: TRBV29-1
J gene: TRBJ2-3
clone size: -
D gene: -
CDR3 protein: CSGSSMAADTQYF
CDR3 DNA: TGCAGCGGATCTTCTATGGCGGCAGATACGCAGTATTTT

V gene: TRBV2
J gene: TRBJ1-5
clone size: -
D gene: TRBD1
CDR3 protein: CASSTRRGQAIQPQHF
CDR3 DNA: TGTGCCAGCAGCACAAGAAGAGGACAGGCCATTCAGCCCCAGCATTTT

V gene: TRBV6-2/TRBV6-3
J gene: TRBJ2-7
clone size: -
D gene: -
CDR3 protein: CASGPSSYEQYF
CDR3 DNA: TGTGCCAGCGGCCCGAGCTCCTACGAGCAGTACTTC

V gene: TRBV29-1
J gene: TRBJ2-5
clone size: -
D gene: TRBD2
CDR3 protein: CSVLGLALETQYF
CDR3 DNA: TGCAGCGTACTCGGACTAGCCCTAGAGACCCAGTACTTC

V gene: TRBV3-1/TRBV3-2
J gene: TRBJ2-7
clone size: -
D gene: -
CDR3 protein: CASSRGQPHYEQYF
CDR3 DNA: TGTGCCAGCAGCCGGGGCCAGCCCCACTACGAGCAGTACTTC

V gene: TRBV28
J gene: TRBJ2-5
clone size: -
D gene: TRBD2
CDR3 protein: CASSLGTSGYQETQYF
CDR3 DNA: TGTGCCAGCAGTTTAGGTACTAGCGGGTACCAAGAGACCCAGTACTTC

V gene: TRBV10-1
J gene: TRBJ2-5
clone size: -
D gene: -
CDR3 protein: CASSEASRQETQYF
CDR3 DNA: TGCGCCAGCAGTGAGGCCTCGCGGCAAGAGACCCAGTACTTC

V gene: TRBV4-3
J gene: TRBJ1-1
clone size: many
D gene: -
CDR3 protein: CASSQGFAGGTEAFF
CDR3 DNA: TGCGCCAGCAGCCAAGGGTTCGCAGGAGGCACTGAAGCTTTCTTT

V gene: TRBV6-1
J gene: TRBJ2-2
clone size: -
D gene: TRBD1
CDR3 protein: CASSSGTANTGELFF
CDR3 DNA: TGTGCCAGCAGCTCTGGGACAGCTAACACCGGGGAGCTGTTTTTT

V gene: TRBV5-1
J gene: TRBJ2-1
clone size: -
D gene: TRBD2
CDR3 protein: CASSNGLAGLRRSYNEQFF
CDR3 DNA: TGCGCCAGCAGCAACGGACTAGCGGGACTAAGACGGTCCTACAATGAGCAGTTCTTC

V gene: TRBV9
J gene: TRBJ2-4
clone size: -
D gene: TRBD2
CDR3 protein: CASSSGGENIQYF
CDR3 DNA: TGTGCCAGCAGTAGTGGGGGGGAAAACATTCAGTACTTC

V gene: TRBV7-6
J gene: TRBJ2-3
clone size: few
D gene: -
CDR3 protein: CASSFGGGRTDTQYF
CDR3 DNA: TGTGCCAGCAGCTTTGGGGGAGGACGCACAGATACGCAGTATTTT

V gene: TRBV19
J gene: TRBJ2-5
clone size: few
D gene: -
CDR3 protein: CASSQGETQYF
CDR3 DNA: TGTGCCAGTAGTCAGGGGGAGACCCAGTACTTC

V gene: TRBV5-1
J gene: TRBJ2-1
clone size: -
D gene: -
CDR3 protein: CASSLGRVAYNEQFF
CDR3 DNA: TGCGCCAGCAGCTTGGGCAGGGTGGCCTACAATGAGCAGTTCTTC

V gene: TRBV28
J gene: TRBJ2-1
clone size: -
D gene: -
CDR3 protein: CASSLGQSYNEQFF
CDR3 DNA: TGTGCCAGCAGTTTGGGACAATCCTACAATGAGCAGTTCTTC

V gene: TRBV11-2
J gene: TRBJ2-7
clone size: -
D gene: -
CDR3 protein: CASSLDFYRSSSYEQYF
CDR3 DNA: TGTGCCAGCAGCTTAGATTTTTACAGATCAAGCTCCTACGAGCAGTACTTC

V gene: TRBV5-6
J gene: TRBJ2-4
clone size: -
D gene: -
CDR3 protein: CASSSVLAKNIQYF
CDR3 DNA: TGTGCCAGCAGCTCTGTACTAGCCAAAAACATTCAGTACTTC

V gene: TRBV5-1
J gene: TRBJ2-3
clone size: -
D gene: TRBD2
CDR3 protein: CASQRGSDTQYF
CDR3 DNA: TGCGCTAGCCAGCGGGGTTCAGATACGCAGTATTTT

V gene: TRBV27
J gene: TRBJ1-2
clone size: -
D gene: TRBD1
CDR3 protein: CASSSGTGVGYTF
CDR3 DNA: TGTGCCAGCAGTTCCGGGACAGGGGTTGGCTACACCTTC

V gene: TRBV7-6
J gene: TRBJ2-3
clone size: -
D gene: -
CDR3 protein: CASSLSVSLTDTQYF
CDR3 DNA: TGTGCCAGCAGCTTAAGCGTTAGTCTCACAGATACGCAGTATTTT

V gene: TRBV18
J gene: TRBJ1-4
clone size: -
D gene: -
CDR3 protein: CASSPSGPTNEKLFF
CDR3 DNA: TGTGCCAGCTCACCCTCAGGTCCAACTAATGAAAAACTGTTTTTT

V gene: TRBV6-5
J gene: TRBJ1-1
clone size: -
D gene: TRBD1
CDR3 protein: CASTFRDRGQHFF
CDR3 DNA: TGTGCCAGCACCTTCCGGGACAGGGGGCAACACTTCTTT

V gene: TRBV19
J gene: TRBJ2-5
clone size: once
D gene: TRBD1
CDR3 protein: CASSMGQGVETQYF
CDR3 DNA: TGTGCCAGTAGTATGGGACAGGGAGTGGAGACCCAGTACTTC

V gene: TRBV7-8
J gene: TRBJ2-7
clone size: -
D gene: TRBD2
CDR3 protein: CASSSRGLAGTYEQYF
CDR3 DNA: TGTGCCAGCAGCTCCAGGGGACTAGCGGGCACCTACGAGCAGTACTTC

V gene: TRBV6-6
J gene: TRBJ2-1
clone size: -
D gene: -
CDR3 protein: CASSYGGNPYNEQFF
CDR3 DNA: TGTGCCAGCAGTTATGGGGGGAACCCCTACAATGAGCAGTTCTTC

V gene: TRBV12-3/TRBV12-4
J gene: TRBJ2-3
clone size: -
D gene: TRBD2
CDR3 protein: CASSGGDGDTQYF
CDR3 DNA: TGTGCCAGCAGTGGGGGGGATGGGGATACGCAGTATTTT

V gene: TRBV7-9
J gene: TRBJ1-5
clone size: -
D gene: -
CDR3 protein: CASSLGGLFQPQHF
CDR3 DNA: TGTGCCAGCAGCTTGGGTGGGCTTTTTCAGCCCCAGCATTTT

V gene: TRBV27
J gene: TRBJ1-5
clone size: -
D gene: TRBD1
CDR3 protein: CASSYTGGFPLQPQHF
CDR3 DNA: TGTGCCAGCAGTTATACAGGGGGCTTCCCCTTGCAGCCCCAGCATTTT

V gene: TRBV14
J gene: TRBJ2-7
clone size: once
D gene: TRBD2
CDR3 protein: CASSQLAGGPYEQYF
CDR3 DNA: TGTGCCAGCAGCCAATTAGCGGGAGGACCATACGAGCAGTACTTC

V gene: TRBV5-1
J gene: TRBJ2-7
clone size: -
D gene: TRBD1
CDR3 protein: CASSSGTGGFYEQYF
CDR3 DNA: TGCGCCAGCAGCAGCGGGACAGGGGGCTTTTACGAGCAGTACTTC

V gene: TRBV11-2
J gene: TRBJ2-7
clone size: -
D gene: -
CDR3 protein: CASSPGAYEQYF
CDR3 DNA: TGTGCCAGCAGCCCGGGTGCCTACGAGCAGTACTTC

V gene: TRBV15
J gene: TRBJ1-5
clone size: -
D gene: TRBD1
CDR3 protein: CATRRDRGGNSNQPQHF
CDR3 DNA: TGTGCCACCAGGCGGGACAGGGGGGGAAATAGCAATCAGCCCCAGCATTTT

V gene: TRBV4-1
J gene: TRBJ2-7
clone size: once
D gene: TRBD1
CDR3 protein: CASSQGQGDYEQYF
CDR3 DNA: TGCGCCAGCAGCCAAGGACAGGGCGACTACGAGCAGTACTTC

V gene: TRBV7-8
J gene: TRBJ1-1
clone size: -
D gene: -
CDR3 protein: CASSLDRGYTEAFF
CDR3 DNA: TGTGCCAGCAGCTTAGATAGGGGGTACACTGAAGCTTTCTTT

V gene: TRBV11-3
J gene: TRBJ2-3
clone size: -
D gene: -
CDR3 protein: CASSLDQGSSDTQYF
CDR3 DNA: TGTGCCAGCAGCTTAGATCAGGGTTCATCAGATACGCAGTATTTT

V gene: TRBV21-1
J gene: TRBJ2-7
clone size: -
D gene: -
CDR3 protein: CASQQKGHLITYEQYF
CDR3 DNA: TGTGCCAGCCAACAAAAGGGACACCTGATTACCTACGAGCAGTACTTC

V gene: TRBV6-5
J gene: TRBJ1-3
clone size: -
D gene: -
CDR3 protein: CASSPTGSVGNTIYF
CDR3 DNA: TGTGCCAGCAGTCCTACAGGTTCGGTGGGAAACACCATATATTTT

V gene: TRBV7-9
J gene: TRBJ1-1
clone size: -
D gene: TRBD1
CDR3 protein: CASSLQGYTEAFF
CDR3 DNA: TGTGCCAGCAGTTTACAGGGGTACACTGAAGCTTTCTTT

V gene: TRBV5-1
J gene: TRBJ2-3
clone size: -
D gene: -
CDR3 protein: CASSFEAPSTDTQYF
CDR3 DNA: TGCGCCAGCAGCTTCGAGGCCCCTAGCACAGATACGCAGTATTTT

V gene: TRBV7-6
J gene: TRBJ2-3
clone size: -
D gene: TRBD2
CDR3 protein: CASSLAQGAGGSDTQYF
CDR3 DNA: TGTGCCAGCAGCTTAGCGCAAGGGGCGGGGGGCTCCGATACGCAGTATTTT

V gene: TRBV3-1/TRBV3-2
J gene: TRBJ1-6
clone size: -
D gene: -
CDR3 protein: CASSQEQGTLPLHF
CDR3 DNA: TGTGCCAGCAGCCAAGAACAGGGAACTTTACCCCTCCACTTT

V gene: TRBV6-5
J gene: TRBJ2-7
clone size: -
D gene: -
CDR3 protein: CASSPDSSLTYEQYF
CDR3 DNA: TGTGCCAGCAGTCCGGACTCATCTCTCACCTACGAGCAGTACTTC

V gene: TRBV27
J gene: TRBJ2-1
clone size: -
D gene: TRBD2
CDR3 protein: CASTSAGGSRFF
CDR3 DNA: TGTGCCAGCACTTCGGCGGGAGGGTCCCGGTTCTTC